Shown below are 29 T cell receptor beta chains from a single sample sequenced in a study of blood T cell repertoires in COVID-19. Using immunoSEQ multiplex PCR, the repertoire was profiled, and TCRdb retains in-frame clones only, with some absent. The sample has some 150,000 clones; approximately 92% are singletons. The sequencing sample was made of peripheral blood. These receptors were obtained from a woman aged 40 to 50 with acute or convalescent COVID-19.

The chain carries TRBV5-1 and TRBJ1-2, with D uncertain. V lost 0 bases to trimming and J lost 8 bases, with 14 bases between them. The CDR3 spans 14 residues. Germline V gene data show CDR1 as SGHRS and CDR2 as YFSETQ. Here the CDR3 reads CASSLELHTIGYTF. DNA of the CDR3: TGCGCCAGCAGCTTGGAACTCCACACTATCGGCTACACCTTC.

This chain joins TRBV5-1 and TRBJ2-7; 7 bases are shared with TRBD1. After removal of 2 bases from V and 2 bases from J, the junction contained 1 base not matched to a gene. This CDR3 spans 13 amino acids. The germline CDR1 and CDR2 sequences are SGHRS and YFSETQ. CDR3 sequence (DNA): TGCGCCAGCAGCTTTGACAGGGCCTACGAGCAGTACTTC. This translates into CASSFDRAYEQYF.

The gene calls are TRBV5-1 and TRBJ1-3; 7 bases match TRBD1. Per germline, CDR1 SGHRS and CDR2 YFSETQ. With 4 bases clipped from V and 4 bases from J, the junction kept 5 bases outside the gene matches. The CDR3 consists of 14 residues. CDR3 coding DNA: TGCGCCAGCAGCCCGACAGGGTACGGAAACACCATATATTTT. Encoded protein: CASSPTGYGNTIYF.

The rearrangement links TRBV20-1 to TRBJ2-7, with 13 bases aligning to TRBD2. This CDR3 contains 15 residues. V lost 6 bases and J lost 4; bases outside the gene matches: 9. Germline V gene lookup returns CDR1 DFQATT and CDR2 SNEGSKA (reference sequence). CDR3 sequence: CSASTTSGGIYEQYF. In nucleotides, the CDR3 is TGCAGTGCAAGTACGACTAGCGGGGGGATTTACGAGCAGTACTTC.

The gene calls are TRBV11-2 and TRBJ1-1, with D hard to call. From germline, CDR1 is SGHAT and CDR2 FQNNGV. CDR3 length: 13 amino acids. With 0 bases removed from V and 2 bases from J, the gap between germline ends came to 4 bases. In DNA, the CDR3 is TGTGCCAGCAGCTTAGATCTAAACACTGAAGCTTTCTTT. Amino acid sequence: CASSLDLNTEAFF.

The rearrangement links TRBV6-5 to TRBJ2-5; 10 bases line up with TRBD1. In germline, CDR1 is MNHEY, CDR2 SVGAGI. The CDR3 covers 15 residues. Trimming removed 7 bases from V and 4 bases from J; junction bases left unmatched: 9. CDR3 region: CASTRTGGFRETQYF. The DNA of the CDR3 is TGTGCCAGCACTAGGACAGGGGGATTTAGAGAGACCCAGTACTTC.

The chain has TRBV27 and TRBJ1-1; the D is unclear. V lost 4 bases and J lost 5, with 11 bases in between. This CDR3 region has 13 residues. The V gene's germline CDR1 is MNHEY and CDR2 SMNVEV (reference sequence). This chain's CDR3 is CASSYDSGTEAFF. In DNA form, the CDR3 reads TGTGCCAGCAGTTATGATTCGGGGACTGAAGCTTTCTTT.

V usage is TRBV27 and J usage is TRBJ2-7; possible D gene TRBD2, 6 bases. Looked up from germline, CDR1 is MNHEY and CDR2 is SMNVEV (reference sequence). V lost 6 bases and J 7 bases, leaving 10 bases between the germline ends. The CDR3 has 11 residues. CDR3 in amino acids: CASRGGWEQYF. The DNA for the CDR3 is TGTGCCAGCAGGGGGGGTTGGGAGCAGTACTTC.

The rearrangement uses TRBV30 and TRBJ2-2; TRBD2 matches 7 bases. Trimming at V came to 4 bases and at J to 1 base, leaving 6 bases not matched to a gene. The germline CDR1 and CDR2 sequences are GTSNPN and SVGIG (reference sequence). The CDR3 is 15 amino acids. The CDR3 DNA reads TGTGCCTGGACCTGGTTAGCGGGGAACACCGGGGAGCTGTTTTTT. It translates to CAWTWLAGNTGELFF.

The V call is TRBV2, the J call TRBJ1-6; TRBD1 matches 11 bases. CDR1 and CDR2 from the germline V gene are SNHLY and FYNNEI. V shed 8 bases and J 10 bases; nucleotides not matched to a gene: 4. This CDR3 is built from 13 residues. CDR3 protein: CASWGQGESPLHF. The CDR3 DNA reads as TGTGCCAGCTGGGGACAGGGGGAATCACCCCTCCACTTT.

The chain uses TRBV29-1 and TRBJ2-5; D call uncertain. The length of the CDR3 is 13 residues. V gave up 7 bases and J gave up 3 bases, with 15 bases separating them. CDR1 SQVTM and CDR2 ANQGSEA come from the germline V gene. CDR3 nucleotide sequence: TGCAGCGCCCGCCTGAGGCTAAAAGAGACCCAGTACTTC. It encodes CSARLRLKETQYF.

The chain uses TRBV11-3 and TRBJ2-3; 8 positions match TRBD1. Germline values: CDR1 SGHNT, CDR2 YENEEA. The CDR3 has 17 residues. V was pared by 0 bases and J by 3 bases, with 8 bases of the junction left unmatched. The CDR3 here is CASSLERMGQETDTQYF. The CDR3 coding sequence is TGTGCCAGCAGCTTAGAGAGGATGGGACAGGAAACAGATACGCAGTATTTT.

The V call is TRBV7-2, the J call TRBJ2-1; D gene ambiguous. Per germline, CDR1 SGHTA and CDR2 FQGNSA. The V end was cut by 1 base, the J end by 10 bases, with 11 bases between. CDR3 size: 13 residues. The CDR3 sequence: CASSLVPAREQFF. CDR3 bases: TGTGCCAGCAGCTTAGTCCCAGCTAGGGAGCAGTTCTTC.

The chain uses TRBV11-3 and TRBJ2-5, with 7 nucleotides matching TRBD2. Germline CDR1 reads SGHNT; CDR2 reads YENEEA. The CDR3 runs 12 residues. V lost 4 bases to trimming and J lost 9 bases; unmatched junction nucleotides: 5. The DNA for the CDR3 is TGTGCCAGCAGCTCGGACCGGGAGGCCCAGTACTTC. This translates into CASSSDREAQYF.

This clone showed up just a few times. The rearrangement uses TRBV5-1 and TRBJ2-3, with 7 bases lining up with TRBD2. Germline V gene sequence: CDR1 SGHRS, CDR2 YFSETQ. The CDR3 loop spans 15 amino acids. V gave up 2 bases and J gave up 0 bases; unmatched junction bases: 3. CDR3 residues: CASSFGTKSTDTQYF. CDR3 bases: TGCGCCAGCAGCTTTGGGACTAAGAGCACAGATACGCAGTATTTT.

Comment on this clone: Other DNA sequences in the same sample also yield this CDR3. The V call is TRBV5-1, the J call TRBJ2-5, with D maybe TRBD2 (6 bases). Germline CDR1 is SGHRS and CDR2 is YFSETQ. The V end lost 4 bases, the J end lost 3 bases, and 13 bases lay between the germline ends. There are 14 residues in the CDR3. The CDR3 DNA is TGCGCCAGCAGCGTGCTGGGACTCGAAGAGACCCAGTACTTC. Its protein product is CASSVLGLEETQYF.

This chain links TRBV5-1 with TRBJ2-3; tentative D call: TRBD1 (6 bases). The germline V gene has CDR1 SGHRS and CDR2 YFSETQ. Trimming stripped 7 bases from V and 4 bases from J, with 19 bases between. The CDR3 has 15 residues. CDR3 sequence (DNA): TGCGCCAGCCAAAGGACACAGGGATATTCAGATACGCAGTATTTT. Protein sequence: CASQRTQGYSDTQYF.

The rearrangement uses TRBV11-2 and TRBJ2-1; D is undetermined. Germline V gives CDR1 SGHAT, CDR2 FQNNGV. Between the trimmed V and J ends, which lost 6 bases and 6 bases, there was a span of 15 bases. This CDR3 spans 14 amino acids. This CDR3 is CASSFLDVRNEQFF. In DNA form, the CDR3 reads TGTGCCAGCAGTTTCCTAGATGTACGCAATGAGCAGTTCTTC.

The genes are TRBV9 and TRBJ1-3; D not certain. The CDR3 sequence is 15 residues long. Germline V lookup: CDR1 SGDLS, CDR2 YYNGEE. V lost 4 bases to trimming and J lost 7 bases, with 18 bases between them. CDR3 residues: CASSPSNSGSNTIYF. Written as DNA, the CDR3 is TGTGCCAGCAGCCCCAGTAACAGTGGCTCGAACACCATATATTTT.

The chain couples TRBV5-4 to TRBJ2-7; 10 positions agree with TRBD1. The CDR3 consists of 16 residues. The germline V gene encodes CDR1 SGHNT and CDR2 YYREEE (reference sequence). V gave up 3 bases and J gave up 4 bases; unmatched junction bases: 10. This chain's CDR3 is CASSWNTGTGEYEQYF. In DNA, the CDR3 is TGTGCCAGCAGCTGGAATACCGGGACAGGGGAGTACGAGCAGTACTTC.

This chain connects TRBV27 to TRBJ1-2; 8 positions agree with TRBD1. In germline, CDR1 is MNHEY, CDR2 SMNVEV (reference sequence). The CDR3 spans 19 residues. V dropped 5 bases and J dropped 5; count of bases not matched to a gene: 22. This CDR3 is CASSTRMLSGTGFPYGYTF. In DNA, the CDR3 is TGTGCCAGCAGTACCCGAATGCTCTCCGGGACAGGTTTCCCTTATGGCTACACCTTC.

The V call is TRBV11-2, the J call TRBJ1-6, with D unclear. CDR3 length equals 14 residues. Trimming took off 3 bases at V and 10 bases at J, with 13 bases between the two ends. CDR1 is SGHAT, CDR2 FQNNGV, per germline. CDR3 residues: CASSFFREESPLHF. In DNA, the CDR3 is TGTGCCAGCAGCTTCTTTCGGGAGGAATCACCCCTCCACTTT.

This rearrangement joins TRBV9 to TRBJ1-2; 11 nucleotides match TRBD1. The germline V gene has CDR1 SGDLS and CDR2 YYNGEE. This CDR3 region has 18 residues. The junction had 12 bases not matched to a gene; V was cut back by 2 bases and J by 3 bases. CDR3 sequence: CASSVIPGQGEMDYGYTF. In nucleotides, the CDR3 is TGTGCCAGCAGCGTCATACCGGGACAGGGGGAGATGGACTATGGCTACACCTTC.

V and J are TRBV10-3 and TRBJ2-3; tentatively, D is TRBD1 (5 bases). The CDR3 sequence is 16 residues long. Looked up from germline, CDR1 is ENHRY and CDR2 is SYGVKD. Trimming left V 1 base short and J 5 bases short, with 16 bases between. CDR3 protein: CAISELSSGRGDTQYF. The CDR3 DNA follows: TGTGCCATCAGTGAGTTGTCGTCAGGGCGAGGAGATACGCAGTATTTT.

The chain has TRBV5-6 and TRBJ1-2; maybe TRBD1 (5 bases). CDR1 and CDR2 from the germline V gene are SGHDT and YYEEEE. Trimming cost V 4 bases and J 6 bases, with 10 bases left between them. This CDR3 has 12 residues. The CDR3 DNA reads TGTGCCAGCAGCATCGGGGGAGATGGCTACACCTTC. Translation: CASSIGGDGYTF.

This clone came up once. This sequence joins TRBV15 and TRBJ1-5, with D perhaps matching TRBD1 (5 bases). The CDR3 has 15 residues. From germline, CDR1 is LNHNV and CDR2 YYDKDF (reference sequence). V was pared by 2 bases and J by 3 bases, with 11 bases between. The CDR3 nucleotides read TGTGCCACCAGCAGAACCGACAGAATCAATCAGCCCCAGCATTTT. The encoded protein is CATSRTDRINQPQHF.

The CDR3 coding sequence is TGTGCCAGCAGCTTACCGAGGACAGGGTTTTTCGAGCAGTACTTC. Translated, it gives CASSLPRTGFFEQYF. The rearrangement uses TRBV3-1 (or the pseudogene TRBV3-2) and TRBJ2-7; 8 bases are shared with TRBD1. The CDR3 contains 15 residues. The germline gives CDR1 LGHDT, CDR2 YNNKEL (reference sequence). Trimming cost V 5 bases and J 6 bases; bases outside gene matches: 12.

The V call is TRBV7-9, the J call TRBJ2-6; the D is unclear. The germline V gene encodes CDR1 SEHNR and CDR2 FQNEAQ (reference sequence). The CDR3 totals 12 residues. The ends were cut back, 9 bases at V and 2 bases at J, with 5 bases in the middle. The CDR3 reads CASHTGANVLTF. The CDR3, as DNA: TGTGCCAGTCACACTGGGGCCAACGTCCTGACTTTC.

The rearrangement uses TRBV13 and TRBJ2-7; 9 nucleotides match TRBD1. The CDR3 extends over 14 amino acids. CDR1 and CDR2 (germline): PRHDT, FYEKMQ (reference sequence). The V gene end was trimmed by 5 bases and the J gene end by 4 bases; junction bases not matched to a gene: 6. The CDR3 nucleotides read TGTGCCAGCAGCCGGGACAGGGTGATGTACGAGCAGTACTTC. Its protein product is CASSRDRVMYEQYF.